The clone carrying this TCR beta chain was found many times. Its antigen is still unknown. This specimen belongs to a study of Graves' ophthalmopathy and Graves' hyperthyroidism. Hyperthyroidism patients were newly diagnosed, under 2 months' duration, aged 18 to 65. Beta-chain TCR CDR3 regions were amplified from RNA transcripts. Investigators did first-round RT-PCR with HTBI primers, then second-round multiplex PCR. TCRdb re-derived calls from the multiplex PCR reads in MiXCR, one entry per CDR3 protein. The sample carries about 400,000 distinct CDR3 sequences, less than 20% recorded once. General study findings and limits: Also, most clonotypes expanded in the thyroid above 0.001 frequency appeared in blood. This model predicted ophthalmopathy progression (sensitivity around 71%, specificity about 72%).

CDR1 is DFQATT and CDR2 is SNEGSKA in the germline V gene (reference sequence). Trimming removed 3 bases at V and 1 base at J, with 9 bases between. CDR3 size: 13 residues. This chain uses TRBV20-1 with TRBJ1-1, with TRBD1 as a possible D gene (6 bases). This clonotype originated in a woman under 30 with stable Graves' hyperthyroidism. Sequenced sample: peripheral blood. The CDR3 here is CSARSTGNTEAFF. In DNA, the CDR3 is TGCAGTGCTAGGTCGACAGGGAACACTGAAGCTTTCTTT.